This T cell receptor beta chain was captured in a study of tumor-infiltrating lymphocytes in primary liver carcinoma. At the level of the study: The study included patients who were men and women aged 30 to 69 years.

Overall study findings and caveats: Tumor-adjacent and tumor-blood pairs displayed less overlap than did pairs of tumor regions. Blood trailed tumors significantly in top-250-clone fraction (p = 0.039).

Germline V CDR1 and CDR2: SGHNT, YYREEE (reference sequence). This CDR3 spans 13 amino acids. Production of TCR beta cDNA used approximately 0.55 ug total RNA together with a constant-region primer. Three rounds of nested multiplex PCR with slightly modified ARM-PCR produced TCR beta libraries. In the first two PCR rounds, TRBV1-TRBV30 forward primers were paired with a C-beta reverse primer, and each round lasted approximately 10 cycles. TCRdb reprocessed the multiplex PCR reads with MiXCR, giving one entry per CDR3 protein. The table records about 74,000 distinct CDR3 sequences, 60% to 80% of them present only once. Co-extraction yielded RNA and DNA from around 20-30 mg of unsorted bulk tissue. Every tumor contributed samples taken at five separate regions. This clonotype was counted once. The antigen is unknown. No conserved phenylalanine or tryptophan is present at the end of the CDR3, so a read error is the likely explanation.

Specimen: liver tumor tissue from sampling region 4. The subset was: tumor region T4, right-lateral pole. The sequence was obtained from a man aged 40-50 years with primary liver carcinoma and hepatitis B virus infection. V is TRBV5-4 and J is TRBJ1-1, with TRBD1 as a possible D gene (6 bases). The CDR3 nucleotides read TGTGCCAACAGCTCCACAGGGTTAACTGAAGCTTTCTAT. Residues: CANSSTGLTEAFY.